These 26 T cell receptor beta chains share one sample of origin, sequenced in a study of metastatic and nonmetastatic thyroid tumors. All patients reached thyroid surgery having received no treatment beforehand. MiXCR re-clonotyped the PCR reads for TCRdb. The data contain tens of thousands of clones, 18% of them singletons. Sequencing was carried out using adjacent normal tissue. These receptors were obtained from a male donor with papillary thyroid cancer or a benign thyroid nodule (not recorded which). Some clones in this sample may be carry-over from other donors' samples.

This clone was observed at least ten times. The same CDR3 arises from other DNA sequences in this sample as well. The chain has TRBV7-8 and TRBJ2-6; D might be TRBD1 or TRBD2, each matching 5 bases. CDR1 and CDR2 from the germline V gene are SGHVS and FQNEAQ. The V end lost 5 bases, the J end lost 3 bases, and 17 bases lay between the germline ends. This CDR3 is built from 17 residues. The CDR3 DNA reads TGTGCCAGCAGCCCGTGGGGGATAGGGGTTGGGGCCAACGTCCTGACTTTC. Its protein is CASSPWGIGVGANVLTF.

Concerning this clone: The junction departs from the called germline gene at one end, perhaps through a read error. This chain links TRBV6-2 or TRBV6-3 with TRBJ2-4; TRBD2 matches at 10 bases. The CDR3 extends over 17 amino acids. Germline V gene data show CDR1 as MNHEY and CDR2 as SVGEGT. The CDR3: CASIYARLAGAVSIQYF. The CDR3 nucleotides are TGTGCCAGCATTTACGCCCGACTAGCGGGTGCAGTGAGCATTCAGTACTTC.

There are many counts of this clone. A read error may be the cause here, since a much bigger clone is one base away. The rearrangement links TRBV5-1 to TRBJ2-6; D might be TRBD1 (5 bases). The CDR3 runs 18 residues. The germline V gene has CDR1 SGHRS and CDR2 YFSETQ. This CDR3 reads CASSSSGSFRSGANALTF. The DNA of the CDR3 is TGCGCCAGCAGCTCCTCCGGGTCCTTTCGTTCTGGGGCCAACGCCCTGACTTTC.

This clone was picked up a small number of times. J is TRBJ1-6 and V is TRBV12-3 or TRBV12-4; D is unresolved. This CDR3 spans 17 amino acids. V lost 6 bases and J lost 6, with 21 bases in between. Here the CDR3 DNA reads TGTGCCAGCAGCCTCTCGGTGGGGAGGAGCTCTAATTCACCCCTCCACTTT. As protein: CASSLSVGRSSNSPLHF.

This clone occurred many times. Written as DNA, the CDR3 is TGTGCCAGCGGGACAGGGGGAATCAATCAGCCCCAGCATTTT. It specifies CASGTGGINQPQHF. The chain is built from TRBV19 and TRBJ1-5; 11 bases match TRBD1. From germline, CDR1 is LNHDA and CDR2 SQIVND (reference sequence). V dropped 9 bases and J dropped 3; count of bases not matched to a gene: 4. The CDR3 has 14 amino acids. Based on the CDR3 plus reference TRBV19 and TRBJ1-5, the full variable domain is DGGITQSPKYLFRKEGQNVTLSCEQNLNHDAMYWYRQDPGQGLRLIYYSQIVNDFQKGDIAEGYSVSREKKESFPLTVTSAQKNPTAFYLCASGTGGINQPQHFGDGTRLSIL.

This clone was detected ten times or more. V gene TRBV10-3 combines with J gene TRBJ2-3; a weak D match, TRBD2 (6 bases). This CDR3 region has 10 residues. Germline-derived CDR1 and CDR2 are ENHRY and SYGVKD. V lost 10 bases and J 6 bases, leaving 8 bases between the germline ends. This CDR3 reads CATGGDTQYF. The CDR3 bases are TGTGCCACCGGAGGGGATACGCAGTATTTT.

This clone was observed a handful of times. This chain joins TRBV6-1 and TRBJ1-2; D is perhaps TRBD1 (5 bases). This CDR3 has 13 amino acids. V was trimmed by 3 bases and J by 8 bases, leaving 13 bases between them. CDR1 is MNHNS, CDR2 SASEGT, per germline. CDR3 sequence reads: CASSDRHKGGYTF. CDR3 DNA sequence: TGTGCCAGCAGTGATCGACATAAGGGGGGCTACACCTTC.

The CDR3 DNA reads TGTGCCAGCAGTGCTGGGACAGGGCGCCCCGTTTCGGCCAAAAACATTCAGTACTTC. Residues: CASSAGTGRPVSAKNIQYF. The chain has TRBV2 and TRBJ2-5, with 9 bases lining up with TRBD1. Judging by the DNA end, TRBJ2-4 fits better; the J call may be wrong. CDR1 SNHLY and CDR2 FYNNEI come from the germline V gene. This CDR3 is built from 19 residues.

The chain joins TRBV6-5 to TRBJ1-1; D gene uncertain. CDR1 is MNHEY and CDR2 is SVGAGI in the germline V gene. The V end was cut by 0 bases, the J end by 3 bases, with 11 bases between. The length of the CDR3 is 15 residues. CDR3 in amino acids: CASSYSTPWDTEAFF. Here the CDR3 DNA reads TGTGCCAGCAGTTACTCGACTCCGTGGGACACTGAAGCTTTCTTT.

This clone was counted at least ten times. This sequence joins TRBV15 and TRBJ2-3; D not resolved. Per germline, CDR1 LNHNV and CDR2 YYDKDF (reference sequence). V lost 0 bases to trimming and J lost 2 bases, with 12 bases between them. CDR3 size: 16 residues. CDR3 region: CATSRDLAVDTDTQYF. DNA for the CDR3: TGTGCCACCAGCAGAGATTTGGCGGTCGACACAGATACGCAGTATTTT.

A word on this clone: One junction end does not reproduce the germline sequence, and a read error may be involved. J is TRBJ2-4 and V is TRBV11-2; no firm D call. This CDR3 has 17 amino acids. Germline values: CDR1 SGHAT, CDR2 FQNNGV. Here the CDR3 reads CASSLGSRCLTKNIRYF. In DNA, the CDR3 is TGTGCCAGCAGCTTAGGGTCCAGGTGTTTGACCAAAAACATTCGGTACTTC.

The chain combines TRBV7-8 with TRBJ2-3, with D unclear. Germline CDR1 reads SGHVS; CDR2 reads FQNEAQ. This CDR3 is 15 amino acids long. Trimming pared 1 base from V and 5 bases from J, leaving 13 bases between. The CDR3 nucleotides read TGTGCCAGCAGCTTAGGTCGCCCATCTGGAGATACGCAGTATTTT. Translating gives CASSLGRPSGDTQYF.

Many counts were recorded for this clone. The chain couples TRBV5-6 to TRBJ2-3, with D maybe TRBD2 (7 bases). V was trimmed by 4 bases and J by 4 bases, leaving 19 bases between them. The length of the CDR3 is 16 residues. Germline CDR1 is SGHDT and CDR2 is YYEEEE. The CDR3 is CASSIVLGGVADTQYF. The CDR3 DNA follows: TGTGCCAGCAGCATTGTTCTAGGGGGGGTGGCAGATACGCAGTATTTT.

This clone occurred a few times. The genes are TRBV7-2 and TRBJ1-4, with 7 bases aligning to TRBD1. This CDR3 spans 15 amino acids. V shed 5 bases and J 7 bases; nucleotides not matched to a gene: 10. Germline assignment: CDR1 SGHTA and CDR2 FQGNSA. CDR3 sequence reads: CASSGSGGSGEKLFF. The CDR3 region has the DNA TGTGCCAGCAGCGGCTCAGGGGGGTCTGGTGAAAAACTGTTTTTT. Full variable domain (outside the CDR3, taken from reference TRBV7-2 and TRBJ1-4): GAGVSQSPSNKVTEKGKDVELRCDPISGHTALYWYRQSLGQGLEFLIYFQGNSAPDKSGLPSDRFSAERTGGSVSTLTIQRTQQEDSAVYLCASSGSGGSGEKLFFGSGTQLSVL.

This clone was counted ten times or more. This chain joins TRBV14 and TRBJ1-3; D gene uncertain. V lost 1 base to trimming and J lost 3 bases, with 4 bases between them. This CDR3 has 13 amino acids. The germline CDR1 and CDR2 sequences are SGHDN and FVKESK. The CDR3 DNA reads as TGTGCCAGCAGCCAAGTCAGTGGAAACACCATATATTTT. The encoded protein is CASSQVSGNTIYF. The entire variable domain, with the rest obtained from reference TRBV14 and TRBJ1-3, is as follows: EAGVTQFPSHSVIEKGQTVTLRCDPISGHDNLYWYRRVMGKEIKFLLHFVKESKQDESGMPNNRFLAERTGGTYSTLKVQPAELEDSGVYFCASSQVSGNTIYFGEGSWLTVV.

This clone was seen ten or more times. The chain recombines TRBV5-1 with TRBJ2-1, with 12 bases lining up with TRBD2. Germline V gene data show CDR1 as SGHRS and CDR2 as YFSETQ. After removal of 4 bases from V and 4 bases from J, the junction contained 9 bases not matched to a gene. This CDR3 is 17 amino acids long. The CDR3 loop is CASSPARTSGAYNEQFF. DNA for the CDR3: TGCGCCAGCAGCCCGGCTAGGACTAGCGGGGCGTACAATGAGCAGTTCTTC.

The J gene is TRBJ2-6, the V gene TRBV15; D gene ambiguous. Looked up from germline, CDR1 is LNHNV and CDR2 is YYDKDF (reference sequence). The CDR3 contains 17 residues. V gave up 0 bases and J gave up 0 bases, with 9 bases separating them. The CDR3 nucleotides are TGTGCCACCAGCAGAGATTTGGTTAGCTCTGGGGCCAACGTCCTGACTTTC. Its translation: CATSRDLVSSGANVLTF. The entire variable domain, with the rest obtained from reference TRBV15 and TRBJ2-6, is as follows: DAMVIQNPRYQVTQFGKPVTLSCSQTLNHNVMYWYQQKSSQAPKLLFHYYDKDFNNEADTPDNFQSRRPNTSFCFLDIRSPGLGDTAMYLCATSRDLVSSGANVLTFGAGSRLTVL.

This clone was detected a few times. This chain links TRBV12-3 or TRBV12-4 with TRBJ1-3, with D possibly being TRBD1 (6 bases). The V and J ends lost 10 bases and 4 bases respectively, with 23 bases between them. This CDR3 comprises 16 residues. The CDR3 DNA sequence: TGTGCCAACACCCCCTTGGACAGCTTCAACGGAAACACCATATATTTT. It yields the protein CANTPLDSFNGNTIYF.

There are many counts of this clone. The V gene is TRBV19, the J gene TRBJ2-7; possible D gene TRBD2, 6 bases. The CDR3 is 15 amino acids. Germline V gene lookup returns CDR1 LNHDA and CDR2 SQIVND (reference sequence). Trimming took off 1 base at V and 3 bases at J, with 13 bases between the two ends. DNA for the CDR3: TGTGCCAGTAGTATAGGGGTCGGGGGAATCTACGAGCAGTACTTC. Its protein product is CASSIGVGGIYEQYF.

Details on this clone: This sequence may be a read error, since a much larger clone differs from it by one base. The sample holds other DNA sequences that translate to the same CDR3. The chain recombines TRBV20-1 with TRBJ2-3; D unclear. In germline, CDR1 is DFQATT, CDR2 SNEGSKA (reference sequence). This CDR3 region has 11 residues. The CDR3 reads CSASRSDTQYF. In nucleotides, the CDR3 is TGCAGCGCTAGTAGGTCAGATACGCAGTATTTT.

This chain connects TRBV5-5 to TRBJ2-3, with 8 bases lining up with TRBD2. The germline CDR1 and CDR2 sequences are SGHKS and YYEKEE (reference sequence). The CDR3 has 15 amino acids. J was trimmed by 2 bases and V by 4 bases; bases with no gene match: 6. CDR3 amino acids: CASSPASGYTDTQYF. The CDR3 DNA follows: TGTGCCAGCAGCCCCGCTAGCGGGTACACAGATACGCAGTATTTT.

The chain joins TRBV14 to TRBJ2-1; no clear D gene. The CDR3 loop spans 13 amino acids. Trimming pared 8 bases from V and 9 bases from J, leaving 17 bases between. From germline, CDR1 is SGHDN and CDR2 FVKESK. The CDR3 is CASGPQPAGEQFF. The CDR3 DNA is TGTGCCAGCGGCCCGCAACCGGCTGGTGAGCAGTTCTTC.

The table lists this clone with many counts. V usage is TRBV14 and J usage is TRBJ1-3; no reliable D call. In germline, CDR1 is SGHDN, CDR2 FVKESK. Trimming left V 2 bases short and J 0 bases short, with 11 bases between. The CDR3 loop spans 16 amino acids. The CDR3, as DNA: TGTGCCAGCAGCCAATGGTCCTCTCTCTCTGGAAACACCATATATTTT. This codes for CASSQWSSLSGNTIYF.

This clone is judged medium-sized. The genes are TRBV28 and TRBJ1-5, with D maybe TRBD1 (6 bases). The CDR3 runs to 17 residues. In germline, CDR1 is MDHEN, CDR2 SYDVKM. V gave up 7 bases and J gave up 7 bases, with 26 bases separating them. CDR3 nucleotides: TGTGCCAGCACCCCGGCGGCAGGGGTTGCGTTTAAACAGCCCCAGCATTTT. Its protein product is CASTPAAGVAFKQPQHF.

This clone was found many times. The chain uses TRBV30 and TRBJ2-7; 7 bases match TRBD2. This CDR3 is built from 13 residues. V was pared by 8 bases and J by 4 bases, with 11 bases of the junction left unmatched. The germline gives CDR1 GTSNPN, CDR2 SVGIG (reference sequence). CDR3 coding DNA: TGTGCCATGGGGAGGGAGTCGAGGTACGAGCAGTACTTC. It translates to CAMGRESRYEQYF.

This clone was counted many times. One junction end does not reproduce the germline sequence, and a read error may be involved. The CDR3: CAVSRDRELGYTF. As DNA, the CDR3 is TGTGCCGTCAGCCGGGACCGGGAGCTTGGCTACACCTTC. The chain is built from TRBV10-3 and TRBJ1-2; a possible D gene is TRBD1 (5 bases). This CDR3 is 13 amino acids long. The germline gives CDR1 ENHRY, CDR2 SYGVKD.